This passage covers 18 T cell receptor beta chains from one sample sequenced in a study of shared clonotypes between healthy human individuals. Sequencing was performed with immunoSEQ multiplex PCR; in TCRdb, only in-frame clones are kept and a portion is missing. The sample has hundreds of thousands of clones, around 96% seen once. It was CD45RO-negative cells, positively selected for CCR7, that made up naive CD8 cells, with terminally differentiated effector memory CD45RA+ cells excluded. The sequenced sample was naive CD8+ T cells sorted from blood. The receptors come from a woman in her thirties in good health.

This chain links TRBV27 with TRBJ2-1, with 13 bases matching TRBD2. CDR3 length: 16 amino acids. The junction had 5 bases not matched to a gene; V was cut back by 5 bases and J by 4 bases. CDR1 and CDR2 (germline): MNHEY, SMNVEV (reference sequence). The CDR3 here is CASSTGLAGVYNEQFF. CDR3 sequence (DNA): TGTGCCAGCAGTACCGGACTAGCGGGAGTGTACAATGAGCAGTTCTTC.

V is TRBV6-6 and J is TRBJ1-5; D not resolved. V lost 5 bases and J 0 bases, leaving 11 bases between the germline ends. CDR3 size: 15 residues. CDR1 and CDR2 (germline): MNHNY, SVGAGI (reference sequence). The CDR3 DNA follows: TGTGCCAGCAGTGTCCGGCAGCTTAGCAATCAGCCCCAGCATTTT. It specifies CASSVRQLSNQPQHF.

V usage is TRBV18 and J usage is TRBJ2-1; D not certain. CDR1 and CDR2 from the germline V gene are KGHSH and LQKENI. CDR3 length: 14 amino acids. The V and J ends lost 4 bases and 0 bases respectively, with 7 bases between them. The chain's CDR3 is CASSLRHSYNEQFF. CDR3 bases: TGTGCCAGCTCACTCCGCCACTCCTACAATGAGCAGTTCTTC.

This clone was found once. The genes are TRBV28 and TRBJ2-3; 8 positions agree with TRBD1. The germline V gene has CDR1 MDHEN and CDR2 SYDVKM. CDR3 size: 18 residues. With 5 bases clipped from V and 3 bases from J, the junction kept 16 bases outside the gene matches. The chain's CDR3 is CASSRPTGDSSLTDTQYF. The CDR3 DNA is TGTGCCAGCAGTCGTCCGACAGGGGATTCTTCTCTGACAGATACGCAGTATTTT.

V and J are TRBV27 and TRBJ1-2; D uncertain. V lost 5 bases and J lost 4, with 11 bases in between. The CDR3 is 13 residues long. Germline CDR1 MNHEY, CDR2 SMNVEV (reference sequence). CDR3 loop: CASSALYPYGYTF. The CDR3, as DNA: TGTGCCAGCAGTGCTCTCTATCCCTATGGCTACACCTTC.

This clone has just one count. This chain links TRBV11-2 with TRBJ2-7; 11 bases are a match to TRBD2. This CDR3 region has 16 residues. CDR1 SGHAT and CDR2 FQNNGV come from the germline V gene. J lost 3 bases, V lost 5 bases, and 9 bases had no gene match. The CDR3 DNA sequence: TGTGCCAGCAGCCTCCTCGGGACTAGCGGAATCTACGAGCAGTACTTC. Translating it yields CASSLLGTSGIYEQYF. The variable domain in full, with the rest retrieved from reference TRBV11-2 and TRBJ2-7, is EAGVAQSPRYKIIEKRQSVAFWCNPISGHATLYWYQQILGQGPKLLIQFQNNGVVDDSQLPKDRFSAERLKGVDSTLKIQPAKLEDSAVYLCASSLLGTSGIYEQYFGPGTRLTVT.

V and J are TRBV11-2 and TRBJ2-7; 12 nucleotides align to TRBD2. Germline-derived CDR1 and CDR2 are SGHAT and FQNNGV. The CDR3 has 15 amino acids. With 4 bases clipped from V and 6 bases from J, the junction kept 7 bases outside the gene matches. This CDR3 reads CASSSRLAGVFEQYF. CDR3 coding DNA: TGTGCCAGCAGCTCCCGACTAGCGGGAGTCTTCGAGCAGTACTTC. Combining the CDR3 with reference TRBV11-2 and TRBJ2-7 gives the whole variable domain EAGVAQSPRYKIIEKRQSVAFWCNPISGHATLYWYQQILGQGPKLLIQFQNNGVVDDSQLPKDRFSAERLKGVDSTLKIQPAKLEDSAVYLCASSSRLAGVFEQYFGPGTRLTVT.

With respect to this clone: Other DNA variants within this sample encode the same CDR3. J is TRBJ2-1 and V is TRBV27; D is unresolved. This CDR3 contains 13 residues. The germline CDR1 and CDR2 sequences are MNHEY and SMNVEV (reference sequence). Trimming took off 0 bases at V and 4 bases at J, with 4 bases between the two ends. The CDR3 DNA follows: TGTGCCAGCAGTTTATCCAATTACAATGAGCAGTTCTTC. Protein sequence: CASSLSNYNEQFF.

This rearrangement joins TRBV9 to TRBJ1-2; unclear D gene. Deletions cut 7 bases from V and 5 bases from J, with 9 bases between. This CDR3 has 11 residues. Germline CDR1 is SGDLS and CDR2 is YYNGEE. CDR3 in DNA: TGTGCCAGCGGGAGGTCTTATGGCTACACCTTC. It encodes CASGRSYGYTF.

The CDR3 here is CASSLNPGGGYNEQFF. The CDR3 DNA is TGTGCCAGCAGCTTAAATCCGGGAGGGGGCTACAATGAGCAGTTCTTC. V usage is TRBV7-8 and J usage is TRBJ2-1, with 8 bases aligning to TRBD2. CDR1 and CDR2 (germline): SGHVS, FQNEAQ. The junction had 6 bases not matched to a gene; V was cut back by 2 bases and J by 3 bases. The CDR3 has 16 residues.

On this clone: One junction end does not reproduce the germline sequence, and a read error may be involved. This chain links TRBV28 with TRBJ2-1; TRBD2 aligns across 9 bases. Germline V gives CDR1 MDHEN, CDR2 SYDVKM. The CDR3 length is 16 residues. CDR3 sequence: CASSRPGLATYSEQFF. The CDR3 region has the DNA TGTGCCAGCAGCCGACCGGGACTAGCAACCTACAGTGAGCAGTTCTTC.

The chain combines TRBV19 with TRBJ2-4; 9 bases align to TRBD1. V lost 7 bases to trimming and J lost 1 base; unmatched junction nucleotides: 5. The germline V gene encodes CDR1 LNHDA and CDR2 SQIVND (reference sequence). This CDR3 region has 15 residues. The CDR3 nucleotides read TGTGCCAGTACCCCCGACAGGGGGGCCAAAAACATTCAGTACTTC. Its translation is CASTPDRGAKNIQYF.

V and J are TRBV10-2 and TRBJ2-5; unclear D gene. Judging by the DNA end, TRBJ2-7 fits better; the J call may be wrong. Germline loops: CDR1 WSHSY, CDR2 SAAADI. The CDR3 extends over 14 amino acids. CDR3 bases: TGCGCCAGCAGTGAAATTCTCGGAGTAAACGAGCAGTACTTC. This encodes CASSEILGVNEQYF.

This rearrangement joins TRBV27 to TRBJ2-7; D is undetermined. From germline, CDR1 is MNHEY and CDR2 SMNVEV (reference sequence). This CDR3 has 15 amino acids. The V gene lost 3 bases and the J gene lost 2 bases, with 14 bases spanning the gap. The CDR3 reads CASSFGKGSPYEQYF. CDR3 nucleotides: TGTGCCAGCAGTTTTGGTAAGGGTAGCCCCTACGAGCAGTACTTC.

The J gene is TRBJ2-7, the V gene TRBV7-9; 9 positions agree with TRBD1. This CDR3 contains 17 residues. The J segment lost 2 bases and the V segment lost 0 bases, leaving 8 bases of the junction unmatched. The germline gives CDR1 SEHNR, CDR2 FQNEAQ (reference sequence). Here the CDR3 DNA reads TGTGCCAGCAGCTTAGCGTTTCTGGGACAGGGAACCTACGAGCAGTACTTC. It translates to CASSLAFLGQGTYEQYF.

The chain recombines TRBV9 with TRBJ1-4, with D possibly TRBD1 on 5 matching bases. This CDR3 has 12 amino acids. Germline assignment: CDR1 SGDLS and CDR2 YYNGEE. Between the trimmed V and J ends, which lost 5 bases and 6 bases, there was a span of 8 bases. CDR3 loop: CASSPGDEKLFF. The CDR3 bases are TGTGCCAGCAGTCCGGGGGATGAAAAACTGTTTTTT. The whole variable domain, filled in from reference TRBV9 and TRBJ1-4, reads DSGVTQTPKHLITATGQRVTLRCSPRSGDLSVYWYQQSLDQGLQFLIQYYNGEERAKGNILERFSAQQFPDLHSELNLSSLELGDSALYFCASSPGDEKLFFGSGTQLSVL.

The table lists this clone with a count of one. As DNA, the CDR3 is TGTGCCAGTAGTACCCGGACAGGGGGCGATCACACTGAAGCTTTCTTT. It encodes CASSTRTGGDHTEAFF. This chain links TRBV19 with TRBJ1-1, with TRBD1 identical over 11 bases. With V trimmed by 4 bases and J by 3 bases, 7 bases remained unmatched. The CDR3 runs to 16 residues. The V gene's germline CDR1 is LNHDA and CDR2 SQIVND (reference sequence).

V is TRBV5-1 and J is TRBJ1-1; D gene uncertain. The CDR3 is made up of 15 amino acids. V lost 5 bases, J lost 5 bases, and 19 bases lay in between. Per the germline V gene, CDR1 is SGHRS and CDR2 is YFSETQ. CDR3 loop: CASSSVPGVGTEAFF. The CDR3 coding sequence is TGCGCCAGCAGTTCTGTCCCCGGGGTTGGAACTGAAGCTTTCTTT.